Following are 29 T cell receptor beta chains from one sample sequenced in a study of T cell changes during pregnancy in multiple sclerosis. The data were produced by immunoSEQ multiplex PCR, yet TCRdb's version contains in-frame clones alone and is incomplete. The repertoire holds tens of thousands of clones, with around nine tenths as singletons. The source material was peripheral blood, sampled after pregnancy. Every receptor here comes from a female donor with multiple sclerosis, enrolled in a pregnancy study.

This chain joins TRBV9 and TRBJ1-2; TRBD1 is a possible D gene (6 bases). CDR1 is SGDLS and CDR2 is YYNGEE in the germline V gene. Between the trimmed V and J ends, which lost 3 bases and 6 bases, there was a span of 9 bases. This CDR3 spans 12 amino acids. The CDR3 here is CASSGTGNGYTF. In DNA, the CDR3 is TGTGCCAGCAGCGGAACAGGGAATGGCTACACCTTC.

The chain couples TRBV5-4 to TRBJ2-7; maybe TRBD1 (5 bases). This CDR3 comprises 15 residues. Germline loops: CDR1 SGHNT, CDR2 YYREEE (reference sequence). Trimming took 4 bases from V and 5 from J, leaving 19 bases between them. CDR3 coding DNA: TGTGCCAGCAGCGGCTCCAGGGTTAAGTCCGACGAGCAGTACTTC. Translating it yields CASSGSRVKSDEQYF.

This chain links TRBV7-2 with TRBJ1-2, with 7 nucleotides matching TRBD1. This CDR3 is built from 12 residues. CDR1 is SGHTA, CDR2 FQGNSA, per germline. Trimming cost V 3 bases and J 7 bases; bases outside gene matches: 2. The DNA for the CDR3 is TGTGCCAGCAGCTTGACAGGGATTGGCTACACCTTC. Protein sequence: CASSLTGIGYTF.

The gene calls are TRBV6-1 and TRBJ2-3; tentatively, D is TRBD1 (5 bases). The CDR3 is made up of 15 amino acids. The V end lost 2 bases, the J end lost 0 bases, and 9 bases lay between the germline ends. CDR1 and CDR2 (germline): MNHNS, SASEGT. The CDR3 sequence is CASSEYRQSTDTQYF. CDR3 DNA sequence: TGTGCCAGCAGTGAATACCGACAGAGCACAGATACGCAGTATTTT.

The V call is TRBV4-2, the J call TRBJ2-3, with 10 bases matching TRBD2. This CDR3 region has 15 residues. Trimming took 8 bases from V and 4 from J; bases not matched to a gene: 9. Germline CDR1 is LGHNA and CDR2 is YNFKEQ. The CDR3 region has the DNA TGTGCCAGCGGTCCGGAGCGGGGGGGCGCAGATACGCAGTATTTT. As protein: CASGPERGGADTQYF.

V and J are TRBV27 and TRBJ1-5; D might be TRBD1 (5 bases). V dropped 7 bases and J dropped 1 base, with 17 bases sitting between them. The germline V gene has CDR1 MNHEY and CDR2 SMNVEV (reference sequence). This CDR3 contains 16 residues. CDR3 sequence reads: CASTPLGRGSNQPQHF. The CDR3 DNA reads TGTGCCAGCACCCCTCTAGGGAGGGGAAGCAATCAGCCCCAGCATTTT.

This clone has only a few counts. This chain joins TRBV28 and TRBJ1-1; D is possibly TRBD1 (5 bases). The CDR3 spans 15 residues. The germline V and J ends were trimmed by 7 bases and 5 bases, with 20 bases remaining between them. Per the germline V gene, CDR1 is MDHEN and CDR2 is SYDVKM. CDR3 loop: CASTPEGRGGTEAFF. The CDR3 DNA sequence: TGTGCCAGCACCCCGGAGGGCCGCGGGGGAACTGAAGCTTTCTTT.

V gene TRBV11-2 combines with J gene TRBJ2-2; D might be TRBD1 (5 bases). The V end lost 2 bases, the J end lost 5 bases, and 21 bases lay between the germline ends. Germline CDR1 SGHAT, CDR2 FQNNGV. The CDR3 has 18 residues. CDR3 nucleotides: TGTGCCAGCAGCTTAAGGGCCGCCTTCAGGGCCCGGACCGGGGAGCTGTTTTTT. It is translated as CASSLRAAFRARTGELFF.

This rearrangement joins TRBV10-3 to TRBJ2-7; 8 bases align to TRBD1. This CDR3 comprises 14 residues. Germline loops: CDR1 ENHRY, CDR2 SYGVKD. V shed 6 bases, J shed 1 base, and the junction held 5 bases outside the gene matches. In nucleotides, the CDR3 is TGTGCCATCAGCCCGGGACAGGCATCCTACGAGCAGTACTTC. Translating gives CAISPGQASYEQYF.

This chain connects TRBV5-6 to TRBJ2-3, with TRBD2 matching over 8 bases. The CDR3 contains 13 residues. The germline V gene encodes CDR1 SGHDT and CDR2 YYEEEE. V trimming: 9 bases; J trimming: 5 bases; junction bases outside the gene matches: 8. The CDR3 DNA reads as TGTGCCACCCGGCCGGGGGGGCAAGATACGCAGTATTTT. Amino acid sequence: CATRPGGQDTQYF.

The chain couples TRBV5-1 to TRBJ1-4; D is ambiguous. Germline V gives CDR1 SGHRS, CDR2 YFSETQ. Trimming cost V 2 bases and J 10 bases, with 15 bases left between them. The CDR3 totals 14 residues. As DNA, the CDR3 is TGCGCCAGCAGCTTTAACAGTTTAGAAGGAAAACTGTTTTTT. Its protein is CASSFNSLEGKLFF.

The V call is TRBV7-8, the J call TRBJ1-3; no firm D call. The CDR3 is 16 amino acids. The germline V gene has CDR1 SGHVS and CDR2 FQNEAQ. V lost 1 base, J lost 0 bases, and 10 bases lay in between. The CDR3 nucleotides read TGTGCCAGCAGCTTAGGCCCAACCTACTCTGGAAACACCATATATTTT. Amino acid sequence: CASSLGPTYSGNTIYF.

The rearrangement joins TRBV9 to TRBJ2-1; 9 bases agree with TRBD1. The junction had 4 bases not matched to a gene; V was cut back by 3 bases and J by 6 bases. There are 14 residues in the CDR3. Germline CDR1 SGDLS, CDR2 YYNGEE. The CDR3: CASSARGQGNEQFF. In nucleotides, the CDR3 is TGTGCCAGCAGCGCGAGGGGACAGGGCAATGAGCAGTTCTTC.

The CDR3 is CASSPTGPTNYGYTF. For the CDR3, the DNA is TGTGCCAGCAGCCCAACAGGGCCCACCAACTATGGCTACACCTTC. This chain joins TRBV7-9 and TRBJ1-2; D possibly corresponds to TRBD1 (6 bases). Germline V CDR1 and CDR2: SEHNR, FQNEAQ (reference sequence). The germline V and J ends were trimmed by 5 bases and 2 bases, with 15 bases remaining between them. This CDR3 region has 15 residues.

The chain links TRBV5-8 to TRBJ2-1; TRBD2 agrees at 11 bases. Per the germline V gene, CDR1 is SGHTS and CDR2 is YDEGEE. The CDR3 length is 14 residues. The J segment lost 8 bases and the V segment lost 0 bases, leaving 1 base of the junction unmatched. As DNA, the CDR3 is TGTGCCAGCAGCTTGGATAGCGGGGGGGATGAGCAGTTCTTC. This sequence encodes CASSLDSGGDEQFF.

CDR3 residues: CASRPGGYGYTF. CDR3 DNA sequence: TGTGCCAGCCGACCGGGGGGCTATGGCTACACCTTC. This chain links TRBV28 with TRBJ1-2, with D possibly matching TRBD1 (5 bases). The germline gives CDR1 MDHEN, CDR2 SYDVKM. This CDR3 contains 12 residues. Trimming cost V 8 bases and J 4 bases, with 11 bases left between them.

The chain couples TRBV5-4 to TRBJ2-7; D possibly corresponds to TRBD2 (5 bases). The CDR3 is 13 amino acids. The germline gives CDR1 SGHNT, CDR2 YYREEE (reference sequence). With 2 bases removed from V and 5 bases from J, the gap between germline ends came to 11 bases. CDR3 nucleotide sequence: TGTGCCAGCAGCTTACGGGGATCCAACGAGCAGTACTTC. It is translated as CASSLRGSNEQYF. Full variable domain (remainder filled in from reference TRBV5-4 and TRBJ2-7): ETGVTQSPTHLIKTRGQQVTLRCSSQSGHNTVSWYQQALGQGPQFIFQYYREEENGRGNFPPRFSGLQFPNYSSELNVNALELDDSALYLCASSLRGSNEQYFGPGTRLTVT.

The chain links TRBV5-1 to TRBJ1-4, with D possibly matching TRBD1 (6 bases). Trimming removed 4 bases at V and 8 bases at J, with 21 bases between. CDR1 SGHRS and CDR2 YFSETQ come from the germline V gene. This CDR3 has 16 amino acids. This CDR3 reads CASSPTRQVRTEKLFF. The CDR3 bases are TGCGCCAGCAGCCCTACTAGACAGGTCCGAACGGAAAAACTGTTTTTT. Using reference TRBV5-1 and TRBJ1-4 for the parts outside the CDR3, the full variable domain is KAGVTQTPRYLIKTRGQQVTLSCSPISGHRSVSWYQQTPGQGLQFLFEYFSETQRNKGNFPGRFSGRQFSNSRSEMNVSTLELGDSALYLCASSPTRQVRTEKLFFGSGTQLSVL.

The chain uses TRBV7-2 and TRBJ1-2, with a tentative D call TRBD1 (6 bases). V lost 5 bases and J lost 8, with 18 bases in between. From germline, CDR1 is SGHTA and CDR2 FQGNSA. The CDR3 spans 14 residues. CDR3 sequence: CASSPAPNRDGYTF. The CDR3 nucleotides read TGTGCCAGCAGCCCGGCACCCAACAGGGACGGCTACACCTTC.

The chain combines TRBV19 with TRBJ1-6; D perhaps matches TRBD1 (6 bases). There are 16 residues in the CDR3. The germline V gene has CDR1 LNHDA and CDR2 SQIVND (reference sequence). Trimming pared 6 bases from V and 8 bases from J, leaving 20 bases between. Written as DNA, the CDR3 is TGTGCCAGTAGGCGAACTCCAGGGGCTCCCGATTCACCCCTCCACTTT. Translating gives CASRRTPGAPDSPLHF.

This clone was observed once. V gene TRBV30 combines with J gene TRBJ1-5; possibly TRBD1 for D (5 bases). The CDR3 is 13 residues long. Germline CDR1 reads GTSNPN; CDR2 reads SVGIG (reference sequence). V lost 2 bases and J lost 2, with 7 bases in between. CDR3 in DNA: TGTGCCTGGAGTAAACAGGGCAATCAGCCCCAGCATTTT. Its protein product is CAWSKQGNQPQHF. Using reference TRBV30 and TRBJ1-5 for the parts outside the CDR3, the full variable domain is SQTIHQWPATLVQPVGSPLSLECTVEGTSNPNLYWYRQAAGRGLQLLFYSVGIGQISSEVPQNLSASRPQDRQFILSSKKLLLSDSGFYLCAWSKQGNQPQHFGDGTRLSIL.

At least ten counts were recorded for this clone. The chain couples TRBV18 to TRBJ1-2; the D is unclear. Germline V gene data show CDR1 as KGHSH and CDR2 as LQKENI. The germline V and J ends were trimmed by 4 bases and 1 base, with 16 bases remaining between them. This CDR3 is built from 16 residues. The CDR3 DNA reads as TGTGCCAGCTCACGGTGGCCCTGGTTAAGTAACTATGGCTACACCTTC. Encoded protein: CASSRWPWLSNYGYTF.

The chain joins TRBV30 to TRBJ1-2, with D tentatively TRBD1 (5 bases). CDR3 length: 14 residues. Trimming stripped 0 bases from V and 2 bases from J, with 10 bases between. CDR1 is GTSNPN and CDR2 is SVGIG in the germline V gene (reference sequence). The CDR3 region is CAWSVGAGNYGYTF. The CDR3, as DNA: TGTGCCTGGAGTGTTGGGGCAGGGAACTATGGCTACACCTTC. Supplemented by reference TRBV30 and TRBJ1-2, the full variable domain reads SQTIHQWPATLVQPVGSPLSLECTVEGTSNPNLYWYRQAAGRGLQLLFYSVGIGQISSEVPQNLSASRPQDRQFILSSKKLLLSDSGFYLCAWSVGAGNYGYTFGSGTRLTVV.

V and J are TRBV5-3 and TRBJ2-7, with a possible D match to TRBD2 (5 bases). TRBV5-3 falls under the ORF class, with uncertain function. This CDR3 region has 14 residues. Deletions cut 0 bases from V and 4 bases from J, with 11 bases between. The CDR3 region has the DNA TGTGCCAGAAGCTTGGAGGAGGAGGCGTACGAGCAGTACTTC. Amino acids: CARSLEEEAYEQYF.

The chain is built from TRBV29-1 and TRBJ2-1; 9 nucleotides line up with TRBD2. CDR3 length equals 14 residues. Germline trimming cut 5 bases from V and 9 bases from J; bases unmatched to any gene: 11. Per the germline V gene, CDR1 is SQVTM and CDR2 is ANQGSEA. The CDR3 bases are TGCAGCGTTACGAGGGGAAGCGGGGGGTCTGAGCAGTTCTTC. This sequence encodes CSVTRGSGGSEQFF.

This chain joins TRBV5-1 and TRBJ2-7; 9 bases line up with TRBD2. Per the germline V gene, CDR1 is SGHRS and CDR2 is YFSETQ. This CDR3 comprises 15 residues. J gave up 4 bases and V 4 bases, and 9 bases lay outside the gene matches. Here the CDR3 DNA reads TGCGCCAGCAGCCCCGCGGGGGGGGGACCTTACGAGCAGTACTTC. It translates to CASSPAGGGPYEQYF.

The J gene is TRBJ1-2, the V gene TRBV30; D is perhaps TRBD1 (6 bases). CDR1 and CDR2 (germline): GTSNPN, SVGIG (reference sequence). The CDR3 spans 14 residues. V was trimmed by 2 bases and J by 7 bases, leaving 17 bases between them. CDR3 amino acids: CAWSSKGVLSGYTF. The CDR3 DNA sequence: TGTGCCTGGAGTTCAAAGGGGGTCTTAAGTGGCTACACCTTC.

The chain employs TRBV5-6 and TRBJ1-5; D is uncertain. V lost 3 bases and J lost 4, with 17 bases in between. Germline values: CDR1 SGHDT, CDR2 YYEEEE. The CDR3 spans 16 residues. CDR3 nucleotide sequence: TGTGCCAGCAGCTCGCACGCGGGCATCTCGAATCAGCCCCAGCATTTT. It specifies CASSSHAGISNQPQHF.

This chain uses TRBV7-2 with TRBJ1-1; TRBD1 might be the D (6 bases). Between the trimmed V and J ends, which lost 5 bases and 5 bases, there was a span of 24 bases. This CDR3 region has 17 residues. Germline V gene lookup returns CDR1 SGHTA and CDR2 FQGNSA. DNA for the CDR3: TGTGCCAGCAGCCCCTCTTTCCCGCAAGTGGGGGCTACTGAAGCTTTCTTT. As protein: CASSPSFPQVGATEAFF. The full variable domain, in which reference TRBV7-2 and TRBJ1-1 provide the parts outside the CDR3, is GAGVSQSPSNKVTEKGKDVELRCDPISGHTALYWYRQSLGQGLEFLIYFQGNSAPDKSGLPSDRFSAERTGGSVSTLTIQRTQQEDSAVYLCASSPSFPQVGATEAFFGQGTRLTVV.